Each of the 25 T cell receptor beta chains below was sequenced from the same sample in a study of blood T cell repertoires in COVID-19. Sequencing used immunoSEQ multiplex PCR; TCRdb keeps in-frame clones, though not all of them. Of about 120,000 clones listed, more than 80% are singletons. Source material: peripheral blood. These receptors came from a human donor in a cohort sampled during active COVID-19.

The chain combines TRBV9 with TRBJ2-3, with D possibly TRBD2 on 6 matching bases. Looked up from germline, CDR1 is SGDLS and CDR2 is YYNGEE. The V gene lost 1 base and the J gene lost 4 bases, with 10 bases spanning the gap. The CDR3 spans 14 residues. The CDR3 reads CASSVYGGSDTQYF. The DNA of the CDR3 is TGTGCCAGCAGCGTATACGGAGGGTCAGATACGCAGTATTTT.

The J gene is TRBJ1-5, the V gene TRBV4-1; D is possibly TRBD1 (5 bases). Trimming pared 0 bases from V and 4 bases from J, leaving 7 bases between. This CDR3 comprises 14 residues. CDR1 and CDR2 (germline): MGHRA, YSYEKL. The CDR3 nucleotides read TGCGCCAGCAGCCAAGACGGGGGGAATCAGCCCCAGCATTTT. Protein: CASSQDGGNQPQHF.

The rearrangement links TRBV5-1 to TRBJ1-1; D is unresolved. The length of the CDR3 is 14 residues. Germline V gene sequence: CDR1 SGHRS, CDR2 YFSETQ. V was cut by 4 bases and J by 5 bases, with 15 bases left in between. CDR3 nucleotide sequence: TGCGCCAGCAGCAAAGCCGGGAGGGAGACTGAAGCTTTCTTT. This codes for CASSKAGRETEAFF.

This clone has more than one count but fewer than ten. This rearrangement joins TRBV12-3 or TRBV12-4 to TRBJ1-6, with unresolved D. V lost 3 bases and J 8 bases, leaving 8 bases between the germline ends. CDR3 length equals 13 residues. CDR3 nucleotides: TGTGCCAGCAGTTTTTCGAGGGATTCACCCCTCCACTTT. This translates into CASSFSRDSPLHF.

The chain joins TRBV5-1 to TRBJ2-1, with D perhaps TRBD1 (6 bases). This CDR3 has 15 amino acids. Trimming cost V 0 bases and J 9 bases, with 16 bases left between them. The germline V gene has CDR1 SGHRS and CDR2 YFSETQ. The CDR3 loop is CASSLAGQGQSEQFF. CDR3 nucleotides: TGCGCCAGCAGCTTGGCCGGCCAGGGGCAAAGTGAGCAGTTCTTC. Looking up the rest from reference TRBV5-1 and TRBJ2-1 gives the full variable domain: KAGVTQTPRYLIKTRGQQVTLSCSPISGHRSVSWYQQTPGQGLQFLFEYFSETQRNKGNFPGRFSGRQFSNSRSEMNVSTLELGDSALYLCASSLAGQGQSEQFFGPGTRLTVL.

The chain uses TRBV2 and TRBJ2-7; 9 bases line up with TRBD1. The CDR3 has 15 amino acids. Looked up from germline, CDR1 is SNHLY and CDR2 is FYNNEI. Trimming at V came to 6 bases and at J to 6 bases, leaving 12 bases not matched to a gene. The chain's CDR3 is CASSRGTGREREQYF. The CDR3 nucleotides are TGTGCCAGCAGCCGAGGGACAGGGAGGGAGCGCGAGCAGTACTTC.

This clone was counted once. V is TRBV28 and J is TRBJ1-5, with 7 bases lining up with TRBD1. CDR1 is MDHEN and CDR2 is SYDVKM in the germline V gene. V dropped 2 bases and J dropped 5; count of bases not matched to a gene: 6. This CDR3 spans 15 amino acids. CDR3 in amino acids: CASSLGNRGHQPQHF. The CDR3 bases are TGTGCCAGCAGTTTAGGGAACAGGGGCCATCAGCCCCAGCATTTT.

The rearrangement uses TRBV11-2 and TRBJ1-1; 7 positions agree with TRBD1. V trimming: 1 base; J trimming: 5 bases; junction bases outside the gene matches: 7. The CDR3 is 15 residues long. The germline gives CDR1 SGHAT, CDR2 FQNNGV. The CDR3 loop reads CASSLGHRGGTEAFF. The CDR3, as DNA: TGTGCCAGCAGCTTAGGTCACAGGGGTGGGACTGAAGCTTTCTTT.

There are a few counts of this clone. V gene TRBV3-1 (or the pseudogene TRBV3-2) combines with J gene TRBJ1-1; tentatively, D is TRBD1 (6 bases). CDR1 LGHDT and CDR2 YNNKEL come from the germline V gene (reference sequence). Trimming stripped 1 base from V and 1 base from J, with 7 bases between. The CDR3 sequence is 14 residues long. The CDR3 DNA follows: TGTGCCAGCAGCCAAGGGACAGAGAACACTGAAGCTTTCTTT. Translated: CASSQGTENTEAFF.

The chain combines TRBV20-1 with TRBJ2-7, with D tentatively TRBD1 (6 bases). V lost 3 bases, J lost 2 bases, and 8 bases lay in between. The length of the CDR3 is 12 residues. Germline V gene lookup returns CDR1 DFQATT and CDR2 SNEGSKA (reference sequence). The CDR3 loop reads CSASGQTYEQYF. CDR3 in DNA: TGCAGTGCTAGTGGACAGACCTACGAGCAGTACTTC.

A remark on this clone: An end of the junction does not agree with germline; a read error may underlie this. Other DNA sequences in this sample translate to the same CDR3. The chain links TRBV12-3 or TRBV12-4 to TRBJ1-2, with D possibly matching TRBD1 (5 bases). The CDR3 runs 12 residues. The CDR3 loop is CASRLGLYGYTF. The DNA for the CDR3 is TGTGCCAGCCGACTGGGGCTGTATGGTTACACCTTC.

The CDR3 loop reads CASTPGKSSYEQYF. The CDR3 region has the DNA TGTGCCAGCACCCCGGGGAAGAGCTCCTACGAGCAGTACTTC. This chain links TRBV9 with TRBJ2-7; the D gene is possibly TRBD2 (5 bases). V gave up 6 bases and J gave up 0 bases, with 13 bases separating them. The CDR3 length is 14 residues. The germline gives CDR1 SGDLS, CDR2 YYNGEE.

This clone was seen a few times. The genes are TRBV6-2 or TRBV6-3 and TRBJ2-7; 7 nucleotides line up with TRBD2. Per the germline V gene, CDR1 is MNHEY and CDR2 is SVGEGT. The J segment lost 4 bases and the V segment lost 7 bases, leaving 13 bases of the junction unmatched. The CDR3 totals 15 residues. CDR3 in amino acids: CASTPGGGERYEQYF. For the CDR3, the DNA is TGTGCCAGCACCCCAGGTGGGGGGGAGCGTTACGAGCAGTACTTC.

The V gene is TRBV6-2 or TRBV6-3, the J gene TRBJ2-7, with 7 positions matching TRBD2. Losses at the gene ends were 5 bases for V and 2 bases for J; bases not matched to a gene: 9. Germline CDR1 is MNHEY and CDR2 is SVGEGT. The CDR3 covers 15 residues. As DNA, the CDR3 is TGTGCCAGCAGTCCCGAGATGGGGGGGGCCTACGAGCAGTACTTC. This gives the protein CASSPEMGGAYEQYF.

The rearrangement joins TRBV20-1 to TRBJ2-7; D might be TRBD2 (5 bases). The germline CDR1 and CDR2 sequences are DFQATT and SNEGSKA (reference sequence). The V end lost 3 bases, the J end lost 1 base, and 16 bases lay between the germline ends. The CDR3 consists of 15 residues. The CDR3 DNA sequence: TGCAGTGCTAGTATTCCGTCGGGCGGGTCCTACGAGCAGTACTTC. Its translation: CSASIPSGGSYEQYF.

This chain connects TRBV19 to TRBJ2-7; D remains ambiguous. This CDR3 comprises 11 residues. Trimming left V 4 bases short and J 5 bases short, with 6 bases between. The germline V gene encodes CDR1 LNHDA and CDR2 SQIVND (reference sequence). The DNA of the CDR3 is TGTGCCAGTAGTAGCAGTCACGAGCAGTACTTC. Translating it yields CASSSSHEQYF.

The chain has TRBV2 and TRBJ1-4; 7 bases map to TRBD1. CDR3 length equals 14 residues. Unmatched junction bases numbered 4, after V lost 6 bases and J lost 3 bases. Germline V gives CDR1 SNHLY, CDR2 FYNNEI. CDR3 protein: CASRGGTANEKLFF. The CDR3 nucleotides read TGTGCCAGCAGAGGCGGGACAGCTAATGAAAAACTGTTTTTT.

The rearrangement joins TRBV28 to TRBJ2-6; maybe TRBD2 (6 bases). In germline, CDR1 is MDHEN, CDR2 SYDVKM. V gave up 6 bases and J gave up 0 bases, with 24 bases separating them. There are 20 residues in the CDR3. The CDR3 protein is CASRFNPGTAWASGANVLTF. The CDR3, as DNA: TGTGCCAGCAGGTTTAACCCCGGGACTGCCTGGGCCTCTGGGGCCAACGTCCTGACTTTC.

V and J are TRBV27 and TRBJ2-1, with D perhaps TRBD2 (6 bases). V lost 2 bases and J 4 bases, leaving 12 bases between the germline ends. From germline, CDR1 is MNHEY and CDR2 SMNVEV (reference sequence). CDR3 length: 15 amino acids. The CDR3 region has the DNA TGTGCCAGCAGTTTAGGCCTAGCGAATTACAATGAGCAGTTCTTC. Protein product: CASSLGLANYNEQFF.

Only one count was recorded for this clone. It is likely a read error, because the conserved phenylalanine at the end of the CDR3 is missing. The DNA is left out, because the CDR3 cannot be placed on it with certainty; the CDR3 is given as TCRdb lists it. The gene calls are TRBV5-6 and TRBJ1-1; the DNA was not compared with TRBD1, the D call given in the table. The CDR3 numbers 11 amino acids, ends counted. Germline CDR1 reads SGHDT; CDR2 reads YYEEEE. The CDR3: CASSLGGGAEV.

The rearrangement links TRBV21-1 to TRBJ1-6; the table's D call of TRBD1 was not tested on the DNA. TRBV21-1 is noted as a pseudogene. The CDR3 has 14 amino acids. The CDR3 DNA is TGTGCCAGCAGCAAAGGTGCAGGGTGGTCACCCCTCCACTTT. This codes for CASSKGAGWSPLHF.

V is TRBV7-2 and J is TRBJ2-7, with TRBD2 as a possible D gene (5 bases). The CDR3 length is 15 residues. The germline CDR1 and CDR2 sequences are SGHTA and FQGNSA. Trimming removed 1 base from V and 9 bases from J, with 19 bases in between. The CDR3 is CASSLDASYLRGQYF. The CDR3 region has the DNA TGTGCCAGCAGCTTAGATGCTAGCTATCTACGAGGGCAGTACTTC.

The chain carries TRBV19 and TRBJ2-3, with TRBD2 matching 7 bases. Germline V gene data show CDR1 as LNHDA and CDR2 as SQIVND (reference sequence). The CDR3 length is 14 residues. V was clipped by 5 bases and J by 0 bases; unmatched bases: 2. The DNA of the CDR3 is TGTGCCAGTAGTTCTAGCGGTAGCACAGATACGCAGTATTTT. Residues: CASSSSGSTDTQYF.

V and J are TRBV6-1 and TRBJ2-7, with 10 positions matching TRBD2. The CDR3 has 20 residues. V lost 4 bases, J lost 1 base, and 19 bases stayed unmatched. Germline V gene data show CDR1 as MNHNS and CDR2 as SASEGT. CDR3 DNA sequence: TGTGCCAGCAGTGGGGGACCGGGACAGTCGACTAGCGGGCGTTCCTACGAGCAGTACTTC. Translation: CASSGGPGQSTSGRSYEQYF.

The genes are TRBV7-9 and TRBJ1-5; D gene unclear. The germline V and J ends were trimmed by 5 bases and 1 base, with 18 bases remaining between them. Germline CDR1 reads SEHNR; CDR2 reads FQNEAQ (reference sequence). The CDR3 contains 17 residues. The CDR3 nucleotides read TGTGCCAGCAGCCCTGACGAGGAGGAGGTGAGCAATCAGCCCCAGCATTTT. It specifies CASSPDEEEVSNQPQHF.